One and the same sample provided the 18 T cell receptor beta chains below, sequenced in a study of CD8 T cells in seronegative destructive rheumatoid arthritis. Sequencing used immunoSEQ multiplex PCR; TCRdb keeps in-frame clones, though not all of them. This sample has under 15,000 clones, with 80% to 85% found just once. Sequencing was performed on CD8+ T cells from blood. The receptor source for this set is a woman in her thirties or forties with seronegative destructive rheumatoid arthritis.

The chain uses TRBV4-1 and TRBJ2-3; a weak D match, TRBD2 (5 bases). The V and J ends lost 1 base and 4 bases respectively, with 15 bases between them. The CDR3 spans 16 residues. Per germline, CDR1 MGHRA and CDR2 YSYEKL. CDR3 coding DNA: TGCGCCAGCAGCCAAGTGGCCCCTCTTAGCGCAGATACGCAGTATTTT. Protein: CASSQVAPLSADTQYF.

About this clone itself: An end of the junction differs from the germline gene, which may be a read error. The chain recombines TRBV4-1 with TRBJ1-1; no firm D call. CDR3 length: 12 residues. Germline-derived CDR1 and CDR2 are MGHRA and YSYEKL. The CDR3 sequence: CASSQDSAEAFF. CDR3 DNA: TGTGCCAGCAGCCAAGATAGCGCTGAAGCTTTCTTT.

V and J are TRBV6-5 and TRBJ2-5; TRBD1 matches at 7 bases. The J call may be wrong; the DNA end is better matched by TRBJ2-7. The CDR3 has 15 residues. Germline V gene lookup returns CDR1 MNHEY and CDR2 SVGAGI. This CDR3 reads CATGYPRDSLYEQYF. CDR3 DNA: TGTGCCACCGGCTACCCTAGGGACAGCCTTTACGAGCAGTACTTC.

The chain has TRBV7-4 and TRBJ2-7; 10 bases map to TRBD1. V lost 5 bases, J lost 4 bases, and 2 bases stayed unmatched. The CDR3 runs 13 residues. Per the germline V gene, CDR1 is SGHVT and CDR2 is SQSDAQ. The CDR3 DNA is TGTGCCAGCAGCCCGGACAGGGGGTACGAGCAGTACGTC. Protein product: CASSPDRGYEQYV.

The genes are TRBV19 and TRBJ1-5; a weak D match, TRBD1 (6 bases). V lost 5 bases and J 2 bases, leaving 13 bases between the germline ends. Germline CDR1 and CDR2: LNHDA and SQIVND (reference sequence). The CDR3 runs 15 residues. The CDR3 nucleotides are TGTGCCAGTAGTCAGGGGAGATACGGCAATCAGCCCCAGCATTTT. Translated, it gives CASSQGRYGNQPQHF.

The V and J genes are TRBV6-5 and TRBJ2-1, with 10 positions matching TRBD2. Germline loops: CDR1 MNHEY, CDR2 SVGAGI. The CDR3 contains 14 residues. With V trimmed by 4 bases and J by 8 bases, 5 bases remained unmatched. The CDR3 spells CASSSSGRKDEQFF. The CDR3 nucleotides read TGTGCCAGCAGTTCTAGCGGGAGAAAGGATGAGCAGTTCTTC.

The genes are TRBV6-1 and TRBJ2-5; 7 bases agree with TRBD1. This CDR3 spans 14 amino acids. Trimming at V came to 4 bases and at J to 2 bases, leaving 4 bases not matched to a gene. Germline loops: CDR1 MNHNS, CDR2 SASEGT. The CDR3 sequence is CASSVRDRQETQYF. The CDR3 DNA reads TGTGCCAGCAGTGTCCGGGACAGACAAGAGACCCAGTACTTC.

This clone showed up just a few times. The V call is TRBV6-5, the J call TRBJ2-1; TRBD2 matches at 7 bases. The CDR3 covers 15 residues. With 2 bases clipped from V and 5 bases from J, the junction kept 6 bases outside the gene matches. From germline, CDR1 is MNHEY and CDR2 SVGAGI. The CDR3 nucleotides read TGTGCCAGCAGTTACCGTGTAGCGGGCAACAATGAGCAGTTCTTC. This translates into CASSYRVAGNNEQFF.

The table lists this clone with a few counts. The chain has TRBV30 and TRBJ2-7; TRBD1 might be the D (5 bases). The CDR3 has 14 amino acids. In germline, CDR1 is GTSNPN, CDR2 SVGIG (reference sequence). V lost 4 bases and J 6 bases, leaving 19 bases between the germline ends. CDR3 protein: CAWTPTGQGGEQYF. CDR3 nucleotide sequence: TGTGCCTGGACACCCACCGGGCAGGGCGGCGAGCAGTACTTC.

This clone was detected once. The chain has TRBV10-3 and TRBJ2-6; TRBD1 agrees at 8 bases. CDR1 is ENHRY, CDR2 SYGVKD, per germline. The CDR3 sequence is 15 residues long. Germline trimming cut 6 bases from V and 2 bases from J; bases unmatched to any gene: 3. CDR3 region: CAIRLTGAGANVLTF. CDR3 bases: TGTGCCATCAGACTGACAGGGGCTGGGGCCAACGTCCTGACTTTC.

In its sample, this clone was seen a few times. V is TRBV28 and J is TRBJ1-5; D may be TRBD1 (5 bases). CDR3 length: 13 residues. V lost 3 bases and J 6 bases, leaving 9 bases between the germline ends. CDR1 is MDHEN and CDR2 is SYDVKM in the germline V gene. The chain's CDR3 is CASSFQGGQPQHF. CDR3 nucleotides: TGTGCCAGCAGTTTCCAGGGCGGTCAGCCCCAGCATTTT.

The sample holds a few counts of this clone. The chain uses TRBV5-3 and TRBJ1-1, with TRBD1 identical over 8 bases. TRBV5-3 is marked as an open reading frame, function uncertain. The CDR3 covers 13 residues. V shed 1 base, J shed 7 bases, and the junction held 3 bases outside the gene matches. The CDR3 nucleotides are TGTGCCAGAAGCTTGAGGACAGGGTTTGAAGCTTTCTTT. Encoded protein: CARSLRTGFEAFF.

Points on this clone: Without the conserved terminal phenylalanine or tryptophan, this CDR3 likely stems from a read error. The chain employs TRBV10-2 and TRBJ1-2; TRBD1 aligns across 8 bases. The CDR3 is 14 amino acids. Germline assignment: CDR1 WSHSY and CDR2 SAAADI. J gave up 2 bases and V 7 bases, and 6 bases lay outside the gene matches. The CDR3 sequence is CASMPTGANYGYTL. The CDR3 DNA sequence: TGCGCCAGCATGCCGACAGGGGCCAACTATGGCTACACCCTC.

J is TRBJ2-2 and V is TRBV25-1, with 8 bases identical to TRBD2. This CDR3 contains 14 residues. Germline-derived CDR1 and CDR2 are MGHDK and SYGVNS. V lost 6 bases to trimming and J lost 6 bases; unmatched junction nucleotides: 6. The chain's CDR3 is CASSPGGAPGELFF. CDR3 bases: TGTGCCAGCAGCCCCGGGGGGGCCCCCGGGGAGCTGTTTTTT.

The V call is TRBV7-3, the J call TRBJ2-1, with 7 nucleotides matching TRBD2. The CDR3 consists of 16 residues. The V and J ends lost 1 base and 0 bases, in that order; junction bases with no gene match: 3. Germline V lookup: CDR1 SGHTA, CDR2 FQGTGA. DNA of the CDR3: TGTGCCAGCAGCTTAAGTGCGGGGGACTCCTACAATGAGCAGTTCTTC. Amino acid sequence: CASSLSAGDSYNEQFF.

This clone came up a few times. The chain employs TRBV28 and TRBJ1-6; D is possibly TRBD1 (5 bases). Germline loops: CDR1 MDHEN, CDR2 SYDVKM. With 3 bases removed from V and 7 bases from J, the gap between germline ends came to 10 bases. The length of the CDR3 is 14 residues. CDR3 DNA sequence: TGTGCCAGCAGTTTTCAGGGTGGGAATTCACCCCTCCACTTT. It specifies CASSFQGGNSPLHF.

This chain joins TRBV27 and TRBJ2-2; no reliable D call. Germline lookup yields CDR1 MNHEY and CDR2 SMNVEV (reference sequence). Trimming shortened V by 6 bases and J by 0 bases, and 14 bases separated the two germline ends. This CDR3 spans 16 amino acids. The CDR3 protein is CASSFIGFSNTGELFF. The CDR3 DNA is TGTGCCAGCAGCTTTATCGGGTTTTCGAACACCGGGGAGCTGTTTTTT.

The rearrangement uses TRBV7-9 and TRBJ2-5; D gene ambiguous. The CDR3 totals 15 residues. From germline, CDR1 is SEHNR and CDR2 FQNEAQ (reference sequence). Trimming shortened V by 7 bases and J by 5 bases, and 20 bases separated the two germline ends. The CDR3 bases are TGTGCCAGCACCCCCGCCACGGAGTTGGAGGAGACCCAGTACTTC. Amino acid sequence: CASTPATELEETQYF.